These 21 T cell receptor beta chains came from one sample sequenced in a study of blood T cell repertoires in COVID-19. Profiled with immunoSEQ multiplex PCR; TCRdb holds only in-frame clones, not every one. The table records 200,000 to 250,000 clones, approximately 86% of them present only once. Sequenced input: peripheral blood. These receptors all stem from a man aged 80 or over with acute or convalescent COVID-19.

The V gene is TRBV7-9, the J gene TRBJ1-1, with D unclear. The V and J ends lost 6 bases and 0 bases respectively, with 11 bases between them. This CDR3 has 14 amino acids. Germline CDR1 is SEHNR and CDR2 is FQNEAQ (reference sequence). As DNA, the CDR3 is TGTGCCAGCAGTCTACAAGACATGAACACTGAAGCTTTCTTT. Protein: CASSLQDMNTEAFF.

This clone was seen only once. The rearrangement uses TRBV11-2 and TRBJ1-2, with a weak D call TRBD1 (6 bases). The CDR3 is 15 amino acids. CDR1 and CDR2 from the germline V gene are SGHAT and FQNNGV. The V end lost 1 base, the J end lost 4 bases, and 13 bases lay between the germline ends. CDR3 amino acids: CASSLGGRGSYGYTF. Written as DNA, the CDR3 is TGTGCCAGCAGCTTAGGGGGCAGGGGAAGCTATGGCTACACCTTC.

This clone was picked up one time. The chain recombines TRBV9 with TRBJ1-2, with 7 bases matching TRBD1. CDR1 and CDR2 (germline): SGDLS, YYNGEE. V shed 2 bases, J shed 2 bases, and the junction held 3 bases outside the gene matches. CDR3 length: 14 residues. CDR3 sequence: CASSVTGQNYGYTF. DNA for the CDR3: TGTGCCAGCAGCGTTACGGGACAGAACTATGGCTACACCTTC.

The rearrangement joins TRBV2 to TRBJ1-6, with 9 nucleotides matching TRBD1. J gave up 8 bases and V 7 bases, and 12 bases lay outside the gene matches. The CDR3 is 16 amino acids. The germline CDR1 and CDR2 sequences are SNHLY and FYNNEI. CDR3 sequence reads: CASILQGALIDSPLHF. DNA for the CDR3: TGTGCCAGCATCCTACAGGGGGCCCTTATAGATTCACCCCTCCACTTT. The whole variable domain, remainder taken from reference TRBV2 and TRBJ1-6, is EPEVTQTPSHQVTQMGQEVILRCVPISNHLYFYWYRQILGQKVEFLVSFYNNEISEKSEIFDDQFSVERPDGSNFTLKIRSTKLEDSAMYFCASILQGALIDSPLHFGNGTRLTVT.

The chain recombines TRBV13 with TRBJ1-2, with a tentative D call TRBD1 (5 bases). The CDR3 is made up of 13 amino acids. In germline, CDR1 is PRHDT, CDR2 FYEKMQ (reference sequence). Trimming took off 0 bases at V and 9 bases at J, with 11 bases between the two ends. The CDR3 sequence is CASSLGTALRYTF. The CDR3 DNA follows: TGTGCCAGCAGCTTAGGGACAGCTTTGCGCTACACCTTC.

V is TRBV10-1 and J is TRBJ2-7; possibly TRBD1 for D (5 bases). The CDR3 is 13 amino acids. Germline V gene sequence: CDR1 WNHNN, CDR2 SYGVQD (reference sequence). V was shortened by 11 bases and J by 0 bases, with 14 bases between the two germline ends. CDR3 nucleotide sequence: TGCGCCCACCAGGTAGGGGACTCCTACGAGCAGTACTTC. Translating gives CAHQVGDSYEQYF.

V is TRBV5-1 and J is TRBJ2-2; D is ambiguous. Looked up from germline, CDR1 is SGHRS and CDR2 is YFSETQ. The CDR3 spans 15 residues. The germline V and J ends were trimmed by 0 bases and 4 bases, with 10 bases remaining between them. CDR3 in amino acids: CASSLASAGTGELFF. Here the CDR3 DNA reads TGCGCCAGCAGCTTGGCGTCCGCCGGCACCGGGGAGCTGTTTTTT.

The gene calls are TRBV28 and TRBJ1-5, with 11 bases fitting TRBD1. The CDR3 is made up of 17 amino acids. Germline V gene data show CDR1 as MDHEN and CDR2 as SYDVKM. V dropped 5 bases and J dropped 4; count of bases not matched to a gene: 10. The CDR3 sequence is CASSPPPGQGANQPQHF. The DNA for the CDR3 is TGTGCCAGCAGTCCCCCTCCCGGACAGGGGGCAAATCAGCCCCAGCATTTT. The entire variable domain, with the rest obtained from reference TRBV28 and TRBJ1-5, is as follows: DVKVTQSSRYLVKRTGEKVFLECVQDMDHENMFWYRQDPGLGLRLIYFSYDVKMKEKGDIPEGYSVSREKKERFSLILESASTNQTSMYLCASSPPPGQGANQPQHFGDGTRLSIL.

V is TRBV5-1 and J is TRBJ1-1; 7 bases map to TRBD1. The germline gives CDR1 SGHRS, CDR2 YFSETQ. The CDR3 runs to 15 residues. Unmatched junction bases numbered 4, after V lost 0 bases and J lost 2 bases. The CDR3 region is CASSLEAGGNTEAFF. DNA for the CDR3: TGCGCCAGCAGCTTGGAAGCAGGGGGAAACACTGAAGCTTTCTTT.

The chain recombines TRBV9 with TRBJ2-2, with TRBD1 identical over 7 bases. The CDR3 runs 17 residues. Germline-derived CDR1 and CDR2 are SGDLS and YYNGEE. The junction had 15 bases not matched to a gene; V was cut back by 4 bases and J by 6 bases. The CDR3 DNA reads TGTGCCAGCAGCCCAGGGGCCTTGGCCAGGGGGTCCGGGGAGCTGTTTTTT. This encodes CASSPGALARGSGELFF. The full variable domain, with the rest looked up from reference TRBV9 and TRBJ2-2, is DSGVTQTPKHLITATGQRVTLRCSPRSGDLSVYWYQQSLDQGLQFLIQYYNGEERAKGNILERFSAQQFPDLHSELNLSSLELGDSALYFCASSPGALARGSGELFFGEGSRLTVL.

DNA of the CDR3: TGTGCCAGCAGTTACTCTGCAGGGGCTGGAAACACCATATATTTT. Protein sequence: CASSYSAGAGNTIYF. The chain joins TRBV6-5 to TRBJ1-3; TRBD1 might be the D (6 bases). CDR1 MNHEY and CDR2 SVGAGI come from the germline V gene. Trimming removed 0 bases at V and 2 bases at J, with 8 bases between. CDR3 length equals 15 residues.

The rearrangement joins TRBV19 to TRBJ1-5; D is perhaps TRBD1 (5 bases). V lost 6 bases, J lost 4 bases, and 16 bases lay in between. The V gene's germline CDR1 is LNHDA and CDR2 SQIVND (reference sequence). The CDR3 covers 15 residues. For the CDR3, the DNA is TGTGCCAGTAGGGGGCCAGGGAGGTTGAATCAGCCCCAGCATTTT. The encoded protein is CASRGPGRLNQPQHF.

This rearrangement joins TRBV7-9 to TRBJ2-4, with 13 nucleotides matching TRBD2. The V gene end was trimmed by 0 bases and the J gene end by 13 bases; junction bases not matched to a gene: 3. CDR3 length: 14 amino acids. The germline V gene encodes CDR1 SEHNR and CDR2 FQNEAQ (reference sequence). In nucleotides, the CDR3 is TGTGCCAGCAGCTTAGCACTAGCGGGAGGGATACAGTACTTC. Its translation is CASSLALAGGIQYF.

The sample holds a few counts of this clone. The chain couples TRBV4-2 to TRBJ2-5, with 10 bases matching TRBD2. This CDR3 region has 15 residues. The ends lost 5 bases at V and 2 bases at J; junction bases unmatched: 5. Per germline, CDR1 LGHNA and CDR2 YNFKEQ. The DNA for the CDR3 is TGTGCCAGCAGCAAATCAGCGGGGGGGCAAGAGACCCAGTACTTC. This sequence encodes CASSKSAGGQETQYF.

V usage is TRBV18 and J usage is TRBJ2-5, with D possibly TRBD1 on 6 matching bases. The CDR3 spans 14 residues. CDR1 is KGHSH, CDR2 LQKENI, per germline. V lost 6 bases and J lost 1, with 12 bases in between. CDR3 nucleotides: TGTGCCAGCTCGCCAACAGGGACCCAAGAGACCCAGTACTTC. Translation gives CASSPTGTQETQYF.

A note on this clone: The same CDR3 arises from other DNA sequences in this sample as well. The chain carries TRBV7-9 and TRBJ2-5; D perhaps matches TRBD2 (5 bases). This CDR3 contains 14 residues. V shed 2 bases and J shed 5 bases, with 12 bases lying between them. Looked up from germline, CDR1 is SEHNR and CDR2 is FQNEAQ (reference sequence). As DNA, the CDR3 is TGTGCCAGCAGCTTAACGAGCGGACGGGAGACCCAGTACTTC. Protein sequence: CASSLTSGRETQYF.

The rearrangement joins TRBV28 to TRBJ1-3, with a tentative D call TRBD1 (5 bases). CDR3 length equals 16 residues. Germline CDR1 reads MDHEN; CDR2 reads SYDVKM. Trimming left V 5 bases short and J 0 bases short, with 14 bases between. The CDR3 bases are TGTGCCAGCAGTACCCTACAGGCGCTCTCTGGAAACACCATATATTTT. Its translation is CASSTLQALSGNTIYF.

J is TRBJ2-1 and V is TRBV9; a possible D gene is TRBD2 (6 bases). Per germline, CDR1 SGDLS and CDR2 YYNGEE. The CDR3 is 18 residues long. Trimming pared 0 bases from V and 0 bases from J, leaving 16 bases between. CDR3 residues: CASSVGGTGTRSYNEQFF. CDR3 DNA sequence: TGTGCCAGCAGCGTAGGGGGGACGGGGACTCGCTCCTACAATGAGCAGTTCTTC.

The CDR3 DNA reads TGTGCCAGCAGTGAATGGGACAGGGAAGACCAGCCCCAGCATTTT. It codes for CASSEWDREDQPQHF. The chain couples TRBV6-1 to TRBJ1-5, with 9 bases aligning to TRBD1. J gave up 7 bases and V 2 bases, and 6 bases lay outside the gene matches. CDR3 size: 15 residues. Germline values: CDR1 MNHNS, CDR2 SASEGT.

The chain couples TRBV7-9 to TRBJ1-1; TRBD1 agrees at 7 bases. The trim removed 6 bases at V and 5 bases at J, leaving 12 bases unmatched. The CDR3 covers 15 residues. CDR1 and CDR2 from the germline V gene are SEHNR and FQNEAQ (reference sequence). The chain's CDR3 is CASSLTGAPGTEAFF. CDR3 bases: TGTGCCAGCAGTTTAACAGGGGCTCCAGGTACTGAAGCTTTCTTT.

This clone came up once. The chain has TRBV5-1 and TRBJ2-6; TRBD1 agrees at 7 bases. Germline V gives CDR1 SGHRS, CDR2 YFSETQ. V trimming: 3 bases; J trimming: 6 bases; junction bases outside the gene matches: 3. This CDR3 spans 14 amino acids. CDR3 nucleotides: TGCGCCAGCAGCTACGGGACAGTGGCCAACGTCCTGACTTTC. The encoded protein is CASSYGTVANVLTF.